Here is one T cell receptor beta chain with its context. This clonotype was found many times. The target of this receptor is not known. Per-nucleotide qualities are absent, and no much larger clonotype sits a single base away. The library came from multiplex PCR. Sequencing used an Illumina HiSeq 4000. iRepertoire HTBI primers and Arm-PCR amplification of CDR3 regions were used to construct TCR beta libraries. PCR products were gel purified before sequencing. The paper's data handling went like this. Gene usage analysis of CDR3 amino acid clonotypes relied on the approximately 60 TRBV and 13 to 15 TRBJ segments identified across samples. COPE and FqMerger were used to merge filtered high-quality paired reads into contigs. Contigs were aligned with BLAST to IMGT TRBV, TRBD and TRBJ reference genes, and CDR3 was defined per IMGT. Any clonotype with a frequency above 0.1% was counted as a highly expanded clone. Repertoire diversity was measured by Shannon entropy, and V-J evenness by the Gini coefficient. A clonotype found in more than one individual was treated as public. TCRdb reprocessed the public reads (quality trimming at Q25 with fastp, clone calling with MiXCR) and kept in-frame beta chains. Rows are combined by CDR3 protein, so each entry shows the most common genes and DNA. The V and J calls come from TCRdb's annotation, not from the publication. The sample yields 550,000 to 650,000 distinct CDR3 sequences; 15% to 20% were counted once. The ten largest make up more than 10% of the sample.

The junction carries 11 bases between V and J, which are trimmed by 0 bases and 2 bases respectively. Its CDR3 holds 16 amino acids, cysteine through phenylalanine. This entry keeps only the CDR3 DNA: 48 bases, framed from base 1. CDR1 and CDR2 are drawn from the germline V gene (reference sequence): SEHNR, FQNEAQ. The data originate from a study of regulatory T cells in long-lasting Graves disease (dated by TCRdb to the early 2020s). With regard to the full study: Newly diagnosed Graves' disease patients had taken antithyroid drugs for less than 3 months. The study took place in China and was registered as a clinical trial. Persistent Graves' disease patients were compared with newly diagnosed Graves' disease patients by peripheral blood TCR sequencing and RNA sequencing. A total of around 35 samples underwent TCR sequencing: about 13 from persistent and approximately 20 from newly diagnosed Graves' disease patients. The full study reports these points: A larger number of public clonotypes was shared among persistent patients (approximately 3,000) than among newly diagnosed patients (around 890). Compared with newly diagnosed patients, persistent Graves' disease patients had lower TCR Shannon entropy and fewer highly expanded clones, which suggests clonal expansion. Peripheral blood alone was examined, since thyroid tissue, which constituted the primary lesion, could not be accessed. The authors acknowledged the small sample size as a limitation that may reduce accuracy. Sequencing and analysis were restricted to the TCR beta chain. TRBV28, TRBJ1-2 and TRBJ2-5 were preferentially used in persistent disease, while TRBV20-1 and TRBJ2-1 were favored in newly diagnosed disease.

This specimen's time point label, per the study, means: newly diagnosed GD, antithyroid drugs for less than 3 months. RNA was extracted from PBMCs in TRIzol for both TCR sequencing and RNA sequencing. Graves' disease was diagnosed according to American Thyroid Association guidelines. Patients for the study were recruited at an endocrinology department in Xi'an, China. Each patient gave about 8.1 milliliters of peripheral blood, collected in an EDTA anticoagulant tube. Ficoll Paque Plus density gradient separation was used to isolate PBMCs, and no further T cell sorting was performed. An Agilent 2100 Bioanalyzer and agarose gel were used to check RNA quality, and a NanoDrop 2000 was used to measure RNA concentration. This sample also appeared in a second study, on T cells in Graves' hyperthyroidism and ophthalmopathy. As the second study states: Stable Graves' hyperthyroidism was defined as the absence of progression to ophthalmopathy over 18 months of follow-up. The hyperthyroidism patients were between 18 and 65 years old and newly diagnosed, with a disease duration of less than 2 months. Any patient with an uncontrolled infection, another autoimmune disease, pregnancy or lactation was excluded. Clinical symptoms, serum thyroxine and TRAb, thyroid ultrasound, and orbital computed tomography formed the basis for the diagnoses. For the first round of RT-PCR on the TCR CDR3, the HTBI primer set was used together with the Qiagen OneStep RT-PCR kit. Most expanded thyroid clonotypes (frequency above 0.001) were also found in blood, which suggests that blood repertoires may mirror thyroid immune responses. A 13 V-J signature model separated ophthalmopathy from stable hyperthyroidism, with around 91% sensitivity and approximately 81% specificity in cross-validation and 80%/75% in testing. In validation, the model predicted progression to ophthalmopathy with 55% to 71% sensitivity and over 72% specificity, a median of about 6 months before onset. A discovery cohort of about a hundred patients, approximately 45 with Graves' ophthalmopathy and about 58 with stable Graves' hyperthyroidism, was used to find distinguishing TCR V-J signatures. Prospective prediction of ophthalmopathy was tested in an independent validation cohort consisting of fewer than 20 hyperthyroidism patients and 15 or so patients who later progressed to ophthalmopathy. The 100 discovery patients were randomly split 7:3 into training and test sets. Thyroid tissue and blood T-cell repertoires from more than 5 Graves' hyperthyroidism patients were also compared in the study. Once sampling was done, hyperthyroidism patients were given methimazole at a starting dose of 30 mg daily, whereas ophthalmopathy patients were given high-dose intravenous methylprednisolone. Libraries were constructed in a second round of multiplex PCR, after which size selection and purification were carried out. Libraries were sequenced paired-end with 100 bp reads on an Illumina HiSeq2000. SOAPnuke was used to process the raw data, removing reads that contained adapters or uncalled bases, had a mean Phred below 15, or lacked an exact match to the constant primer or identifier. High-quality paired reads were merged using COPE v1.2.5, and each unique nucleotide sequence was defined as a clonotype. MiTCR v1.1 was used to align clonotypes to the IMGT TRBV, TRBD and TRBJ reference segments. Only V-J combinations with frequency above 0.0001, covering 98% to 99.2% of repertoires, were analysed. A TCS score was defined as the ratio between F50 (clonal expansion) and ExV (chaos), using BLOSUM62-based TCRdist between CDR3 peptides within each V-J. Welch's t-statistics and random forest reduced some 510 V-J features to 13, which were used in a naive Bayes classifier (R e1071). Sample size was not statistically predetermined, and blinding of investigators to group allocation was not performed. The paper reports TCR Vbeta CDR3 sequencing of roughly 140 peripheral blood samples: some 44 ophthalmopathy, 70 to 85 hyperthyroidism and roughly 17 progressor patients.

The starting material was peripheral blood mononuclear cells (PBMCs), obtained at new diagnosis, from a patient treated with antithyroid drugs. The chain is made from TRBV7-9 and TRBJ2-1; TRBD2 is possibly the D segment (6 matching bases). The clonotype comes from a man aged 18 to 29 with Graves disease. Donor details come from another sample of the same person, matched by shared clones. The bases read TGTGCCAGCAGCTTAGCTAGCGGTGGGACCTACAATGAGCAGTTCTTC. The translation is CASSLASGGTYNEQFF.